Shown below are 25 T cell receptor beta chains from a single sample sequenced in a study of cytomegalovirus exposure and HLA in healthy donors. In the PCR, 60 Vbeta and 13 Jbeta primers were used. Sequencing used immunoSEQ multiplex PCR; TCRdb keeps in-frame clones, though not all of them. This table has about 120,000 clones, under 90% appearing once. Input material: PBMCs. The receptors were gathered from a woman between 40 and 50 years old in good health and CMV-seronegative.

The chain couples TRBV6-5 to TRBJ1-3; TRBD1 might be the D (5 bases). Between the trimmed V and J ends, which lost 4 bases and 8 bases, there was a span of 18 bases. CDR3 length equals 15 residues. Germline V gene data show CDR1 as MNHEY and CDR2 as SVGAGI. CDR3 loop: CASSLRQNPGDTIYF. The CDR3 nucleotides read TGTGCCAGCAGTTTAAGACAGAACCCTGGTGACACCATATATTTT.

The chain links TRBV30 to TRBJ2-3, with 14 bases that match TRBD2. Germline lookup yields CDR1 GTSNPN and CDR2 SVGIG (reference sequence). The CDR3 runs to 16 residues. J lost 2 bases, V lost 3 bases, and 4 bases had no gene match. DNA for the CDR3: TGTGCCTGGAGCGGGACTAGCGGGGGATTCACAGATACGCAGTATTTT. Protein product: CAWSGTSGGFTDTQYF.

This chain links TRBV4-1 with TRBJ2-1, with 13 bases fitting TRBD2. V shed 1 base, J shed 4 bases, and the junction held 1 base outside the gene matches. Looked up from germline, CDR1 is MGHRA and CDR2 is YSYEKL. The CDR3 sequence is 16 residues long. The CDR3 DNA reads TGCGCCAGCAGCCAAGGGACTAGCGGGGGTTACAATGAGCAGTTCTTC. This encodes CASSQGTSGGYNEQFF.

CDR3 sequence (DNA): TGCGCCAGCAGCTTGAGGGACAGGGGGCGCAACACCGGGGAGCTGTTTTTT. Protein sequence: CASSLRDRGRNTGELFF. The gene calls are TRBV5-1 and TRBJ2-2, with 12 bases lining up with TRBD1. CDR3 size: 17 residues. Germline V gene lookup returns CDR1 SGHRS and CDR2 YFSETQ. The trim removed 1 base at V and 2 bases at J, leaving 3 bases unmatched.

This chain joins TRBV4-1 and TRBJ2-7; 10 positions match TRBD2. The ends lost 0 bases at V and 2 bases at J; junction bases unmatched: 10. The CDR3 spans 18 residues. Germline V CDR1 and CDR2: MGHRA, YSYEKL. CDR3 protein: CASSQDPKNSGRTYEQYF. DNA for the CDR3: TGCGCCAGCAGCCAAGACCCAAAAAATAGCGGGAGGACCTACGAGCAGTACTTC.

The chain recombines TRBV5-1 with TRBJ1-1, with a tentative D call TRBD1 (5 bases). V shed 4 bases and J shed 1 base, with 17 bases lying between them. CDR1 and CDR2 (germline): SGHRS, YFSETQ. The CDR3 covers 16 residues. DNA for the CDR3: TGCGCCAGCAGCCCCCGCCCCGGGAGGGGGAACACTGAAGCTTTCTTT. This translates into CASSPRPGRGNTEAFF. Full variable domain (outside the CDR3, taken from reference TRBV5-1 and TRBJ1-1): KAGVTQTPRYLIKTRGQQVTLSCSPISGHRSVSWYQQTPGQGLQFLFEYFSETQRNKGNFPGRFSGRQFSNSRSEMNVSTLELGDSALYLCASSPRPGRGNTEAFFGQGTRLTVV.

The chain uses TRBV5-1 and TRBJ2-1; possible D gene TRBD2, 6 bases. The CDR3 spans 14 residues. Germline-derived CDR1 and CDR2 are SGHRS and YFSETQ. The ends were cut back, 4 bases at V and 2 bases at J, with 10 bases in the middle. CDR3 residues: CASSGGTPYNEQFF. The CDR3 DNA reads TGCGCCAGCAGCGGCGGGACTCCCTACAATGAGCAGTTCTTC.

As DNA, the CDR3 is TGTGCCAGCAGCCTTACCCAATACGAGCAGTACTTC. It specifies CASSLTQYEQYF. The chain uses TRBV7-8 and TRBJ2-5; no firm D call. The J call may be incorrect, as the DNA end agrees better with TRBJ2-7. CDR1 and CDR2 from the germline V gene are SGHVS and FQNEAQ. The CDR3 spans 12 residues.

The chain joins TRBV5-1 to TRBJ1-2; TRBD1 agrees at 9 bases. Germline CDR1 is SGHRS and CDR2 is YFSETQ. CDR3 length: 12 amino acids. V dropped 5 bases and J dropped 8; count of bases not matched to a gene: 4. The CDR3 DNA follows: TGCGCCAGCAGTCCTGACAGGGGGGGCTACACCTTC. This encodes CASSPDRGGYTF. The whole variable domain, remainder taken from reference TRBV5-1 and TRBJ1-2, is KAGVTQTPRYLIKTRGQQVTLSCSPISGHRSVSWYQQTPGQGLQFLFEYFSETQRNKGNFPGRFSGRQFSNSRSEMNVSTLELGDSALYLCASSPDRGGYTFGSGTRLTVV.

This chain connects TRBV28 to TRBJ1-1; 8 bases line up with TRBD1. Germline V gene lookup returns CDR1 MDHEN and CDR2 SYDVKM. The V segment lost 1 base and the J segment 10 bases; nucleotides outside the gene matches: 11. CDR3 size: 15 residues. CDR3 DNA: TGTGCCAGCAGTTTATCGGCCGCAGGGGGCGGTGGAGCTTTCTTT. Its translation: CASSLSAAGGGGAFF. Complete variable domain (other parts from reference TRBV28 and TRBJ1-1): DVKVTQSSRYLVKRTGEKVFLECVQDMDHENMFWYRQDPGLGLRLIYFSYDVKMKEKGDIPEGYSVSREKKERFSLILESASTNQTSMYLCASSLSAAGGGGAFFGQGTRLTVV.

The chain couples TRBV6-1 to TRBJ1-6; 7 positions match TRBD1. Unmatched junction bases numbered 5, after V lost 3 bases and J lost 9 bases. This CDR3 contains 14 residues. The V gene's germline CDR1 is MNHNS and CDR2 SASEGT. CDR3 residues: CASSETTGSSPLHF. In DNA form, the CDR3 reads TGTGCCAGCAGTGAGACGACAGGGAGTTCACCCCTCCACTTT.

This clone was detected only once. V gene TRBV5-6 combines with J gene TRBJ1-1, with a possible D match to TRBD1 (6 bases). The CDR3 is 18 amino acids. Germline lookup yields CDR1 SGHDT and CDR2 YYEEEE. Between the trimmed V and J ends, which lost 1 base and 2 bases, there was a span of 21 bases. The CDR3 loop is CASSLFGRGGVGNTEAFF. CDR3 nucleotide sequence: TGTGCCAGCAGCTTGTTCGGCAGGGGAGGGGTGGGTAACACTGAAGCTTTCTTT.

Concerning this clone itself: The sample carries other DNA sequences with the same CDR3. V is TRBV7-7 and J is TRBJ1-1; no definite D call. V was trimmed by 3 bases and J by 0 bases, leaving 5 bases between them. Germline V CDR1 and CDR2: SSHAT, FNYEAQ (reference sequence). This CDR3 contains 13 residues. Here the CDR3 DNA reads TGTGCCAGCAGCTTGCGGTTGAACACTGAAGCTTTCTTT. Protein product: CASSLRLNTEAFF.

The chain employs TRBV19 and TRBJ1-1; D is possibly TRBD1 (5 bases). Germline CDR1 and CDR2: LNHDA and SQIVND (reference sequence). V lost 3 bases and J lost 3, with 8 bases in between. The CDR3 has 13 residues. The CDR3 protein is CASSMLRDTEAFF. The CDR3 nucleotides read TGTGCCAGTAGTATGCTCAGGGACACTGAAGCTTTCTTT.

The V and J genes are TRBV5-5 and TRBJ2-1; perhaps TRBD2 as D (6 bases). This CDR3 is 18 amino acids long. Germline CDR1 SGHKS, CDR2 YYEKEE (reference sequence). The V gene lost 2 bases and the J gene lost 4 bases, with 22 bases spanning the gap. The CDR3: CASSLQYPVASEYNEQFF. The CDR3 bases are TGTGCCAGCAGCTTACAATACCCGGTGGCTAGCGAATACAATGAGCAGTTCTTC.

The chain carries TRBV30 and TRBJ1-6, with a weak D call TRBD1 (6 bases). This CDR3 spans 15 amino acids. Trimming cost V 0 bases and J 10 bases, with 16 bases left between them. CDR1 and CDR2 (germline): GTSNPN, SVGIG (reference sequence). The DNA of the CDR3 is TGTGCCTGGAGTGTACGGGCAGCTGGGGGCTCACCCCTCCACTTT. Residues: CAWSVRAAGGSPLHF.

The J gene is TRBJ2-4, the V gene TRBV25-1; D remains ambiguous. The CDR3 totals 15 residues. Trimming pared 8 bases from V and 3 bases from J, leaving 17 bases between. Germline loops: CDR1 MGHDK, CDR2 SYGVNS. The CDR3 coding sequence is TGTGCCAGCTCCCGGTGTAGTGTCCTCAAAAACATTCAGTACTTC. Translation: CASSRCSVLKNIQYF.

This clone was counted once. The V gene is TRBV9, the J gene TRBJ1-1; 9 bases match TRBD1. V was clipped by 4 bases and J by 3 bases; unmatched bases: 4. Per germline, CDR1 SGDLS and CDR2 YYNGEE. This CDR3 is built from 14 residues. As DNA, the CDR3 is TGTGCCAGCAGCTTGACAGGGGGTTACACTGAAGCTTTCTTT. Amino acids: CASSLTGGYTEAFF.

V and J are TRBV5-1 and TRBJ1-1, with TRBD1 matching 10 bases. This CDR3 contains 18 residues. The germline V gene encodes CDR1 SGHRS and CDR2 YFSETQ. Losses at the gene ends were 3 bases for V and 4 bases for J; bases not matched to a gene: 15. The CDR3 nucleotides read TGCGCCAGCAGCTCACCCCAAAAGACAGGGGGCGGAAGCACTGAAGCTTTCTTT. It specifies CASSSPQKTGGGSTEAFF.

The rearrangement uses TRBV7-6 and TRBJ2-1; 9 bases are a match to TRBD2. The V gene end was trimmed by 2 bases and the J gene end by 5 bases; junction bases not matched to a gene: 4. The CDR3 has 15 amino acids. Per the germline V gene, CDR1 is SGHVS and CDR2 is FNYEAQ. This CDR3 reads CASSLFLAGNNEQFF. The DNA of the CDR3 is TGTGCCAGCAGCTTATTTCTAGCGGGGAACAATGAGCAGTTCTTC.

The chain's CDR3 is CASSATGSHRGTNEKLFF. The CDR3 nucleotides read TGTGCCAGCAGTGCTACCGGGTCCCACCGGGGGACTAATGAAAAACTGTTTTTT. V and J are TRBV28 and TRBJ1-4; D is perhaps TRBD1 (5 bases). Germline CDR1 and CDR2: MDHEN and SYDVKM. Trimming shortened V by 5 bases and J by 2 bases, and 21 bases separated the two germline ends. This CDR3 is 18 amino acids long.

The CDR3 loop is CASSPMGGTEAFF. DNA of the CDR3: TGTGCCAGCAGTCCTATGGGGGGGACTGAAGCTTTCTTT. The chain carries TRBV7-3 and TRBJ1-1; weak D call: TRBD1 (5 bases). Between the trimmed V and J ends, which lost 6 bases and 5 bases, there was a span of 13 bases. This CDR3 spans 13 amino acids. The germline gives CDR1 SGHTA, CDR2 FQGTGA.

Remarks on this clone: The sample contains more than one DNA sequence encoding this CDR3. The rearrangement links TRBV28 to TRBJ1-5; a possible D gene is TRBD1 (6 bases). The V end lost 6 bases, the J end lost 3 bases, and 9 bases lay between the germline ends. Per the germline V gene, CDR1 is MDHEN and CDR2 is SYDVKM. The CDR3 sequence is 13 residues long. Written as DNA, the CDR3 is TGTGCCAGCAGAACAGGGTCCAATCAGCCCCAGCATTTT. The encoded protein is CASRTGSNQPQHF.

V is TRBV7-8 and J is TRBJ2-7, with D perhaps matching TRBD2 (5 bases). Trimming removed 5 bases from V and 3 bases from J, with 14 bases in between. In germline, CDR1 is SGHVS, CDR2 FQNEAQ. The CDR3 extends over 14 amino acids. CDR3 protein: CASSPSPGVYEQYF. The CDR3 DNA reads TGTGCCAGCAGCCCGTCCCCCGGGGTCTACGAGCAGTACTTC.

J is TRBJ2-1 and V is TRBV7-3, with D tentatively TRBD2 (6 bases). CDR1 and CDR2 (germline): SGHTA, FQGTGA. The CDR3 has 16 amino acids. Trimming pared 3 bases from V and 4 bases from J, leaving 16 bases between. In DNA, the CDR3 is TGTGCCAGCAGCTTGGCTTCGGGACTGGGATACAATGAGCAGTTCTTC. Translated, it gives CASSLASGLGYNEQFF.